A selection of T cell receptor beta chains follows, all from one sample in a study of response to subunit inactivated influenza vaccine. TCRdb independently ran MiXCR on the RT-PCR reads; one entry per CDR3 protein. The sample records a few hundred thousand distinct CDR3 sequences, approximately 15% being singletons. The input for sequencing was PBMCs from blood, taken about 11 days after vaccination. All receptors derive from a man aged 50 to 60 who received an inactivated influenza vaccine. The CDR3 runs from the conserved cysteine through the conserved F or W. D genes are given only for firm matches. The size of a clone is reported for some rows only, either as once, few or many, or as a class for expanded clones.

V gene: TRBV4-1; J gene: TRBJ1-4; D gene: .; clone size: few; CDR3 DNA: TGCGCCAGCAGCCAAGGACCCGGGACACGAGGTGCAACTAATGAAAAACTGTTTTTT; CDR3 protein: CASSQGPGTRGATNEKLFF
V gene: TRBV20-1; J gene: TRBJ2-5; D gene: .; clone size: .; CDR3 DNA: TGCAGTGCTCTCCTCCACGGAGGCCCCCAAGAGACCCAGTACTTC; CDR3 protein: CSALLHGGPQETQYF
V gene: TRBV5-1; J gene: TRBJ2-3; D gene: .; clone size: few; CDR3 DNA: TGCGCCAGTGGACCGGGCTCTGTTGATACGCAGTATTTT; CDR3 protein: CASGPGSVDTQYF
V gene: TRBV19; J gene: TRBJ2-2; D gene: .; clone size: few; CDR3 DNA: TGTGCCACCCTTCGGGATTCCATGGGCACCGGGGAGCTGTTTTTT; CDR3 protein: CATLRDSMGTGELFF
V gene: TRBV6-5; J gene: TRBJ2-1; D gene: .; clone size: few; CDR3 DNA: TGTGCCAGCAGTTACGGGTCCCCAGACTACAATGAGCAGTTCTTC; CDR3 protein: CASSYGSPDYNEQFF
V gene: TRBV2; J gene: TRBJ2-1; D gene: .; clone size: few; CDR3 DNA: TGTGCCTCACTAGTAAGCGGCGAGCAGTTCTTC; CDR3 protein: CASLVSGEQFF
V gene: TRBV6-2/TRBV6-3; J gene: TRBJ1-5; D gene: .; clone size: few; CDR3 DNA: TGTGCCAGCAGTTACTCAGGATCGCAGGATGGCAATCAGCCCCAGCATTTT; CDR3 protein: CASSYSGSQDGNQPQHF
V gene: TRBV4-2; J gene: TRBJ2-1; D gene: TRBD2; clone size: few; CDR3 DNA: TGTGCCAGCAGCCAGATAAGGACTAGCGGCGGGAGATCGAAATATGAGCAGTTCTTC; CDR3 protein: CASSQIRTSGGRSKYEQFF
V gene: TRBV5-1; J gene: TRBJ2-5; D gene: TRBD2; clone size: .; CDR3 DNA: TGCGCCAGCAGCTTGGTAGACGGGAGGACCTCAGAGCCCCAGTACTTC; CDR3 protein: CASSLVDGRTSEPQYF
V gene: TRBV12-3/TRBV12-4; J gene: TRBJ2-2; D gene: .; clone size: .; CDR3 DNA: TGTGCCAGCAGTCGAGTACCCCAAGATGCCGGGGAGCTGTTTTTT; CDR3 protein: CASSRVPQDAGELFF
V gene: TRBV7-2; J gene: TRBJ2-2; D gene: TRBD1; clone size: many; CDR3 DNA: TGTGCCAGCAGCCCTACAGGGGCCACCGGGGAGCTGTTTTTT; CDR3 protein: CASSPTGATGELFF
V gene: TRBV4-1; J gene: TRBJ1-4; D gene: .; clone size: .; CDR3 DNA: TGCGCCAGCAGCCAAGTCGGGGGCGAAAAACTGTTTTTT; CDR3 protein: CASSQVGGEKLFF
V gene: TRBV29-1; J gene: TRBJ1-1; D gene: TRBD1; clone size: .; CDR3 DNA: TGCAGCGGAGAGGGACAGCAGAACACTGAAGCTTTCTTT; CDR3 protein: CSGEGQQNTEAFF
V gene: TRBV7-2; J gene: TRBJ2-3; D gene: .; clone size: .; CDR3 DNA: TGTGCCAGCAGCTTAGCCCTATCAAGCGGAGCTAGCACAGATACGCAGTATTTT; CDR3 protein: CASSLALSSGASTDTQYF
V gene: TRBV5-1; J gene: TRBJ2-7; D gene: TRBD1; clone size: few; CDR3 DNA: TGCGCCAGCAGCAGTACAGGGGGAGTCCACGAGCAGTACTTC; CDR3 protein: CASSSTGGVHEQYF
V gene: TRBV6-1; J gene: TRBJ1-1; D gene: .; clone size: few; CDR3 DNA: TGTGCCAGCAACGTACCGCCCGGACGGCCGTTCGAAGCTTTCTTT; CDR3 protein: CASNVPPGRPFEAFF
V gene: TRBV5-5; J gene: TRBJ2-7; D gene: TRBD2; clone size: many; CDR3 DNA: TGTGCCAGCAGCGAGAGACTAGCGGGAACCTACGAGCAGTACTTC; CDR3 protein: CASSERLAGTYEQYF
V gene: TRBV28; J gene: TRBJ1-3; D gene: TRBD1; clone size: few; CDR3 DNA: TGTGCCAGCAGAACCCAGGGGGCCAACTCTGGAAACACCATATATTTT; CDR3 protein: CASRTQGANSGNTIYF
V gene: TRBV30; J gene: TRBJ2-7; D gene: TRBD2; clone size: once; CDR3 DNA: TGTGCCTGGAGTCCGGGACTAAGCGAGCAGTACTTC; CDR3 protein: CAWSPGLSEQYF
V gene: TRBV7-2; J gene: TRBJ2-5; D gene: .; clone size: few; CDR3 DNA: TGTGCCAGCAGCTTAGAGTCGGGGCTTGCAGAGACCCAGTACTTC; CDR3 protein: CASSLESGLAETQYF
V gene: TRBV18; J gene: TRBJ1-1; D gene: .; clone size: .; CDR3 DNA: TGTGCCAGCTCACCACCGGACCGACCGAACACTGAAGCTTTCTTT; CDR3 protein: CASSPPDRPNTEAFF
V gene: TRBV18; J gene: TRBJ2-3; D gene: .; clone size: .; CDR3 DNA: TGTGCCAGCTCACCACCGGATGACGGGACAGATACGCAGTATTTT; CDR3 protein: CASSPPDDGTDTQYF
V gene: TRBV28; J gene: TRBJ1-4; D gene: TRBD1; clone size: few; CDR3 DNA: TGTGCCAGCAGGGTGACAGGGGGAAAAGAAAAACTGTTTTTT; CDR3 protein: CASRVTGGKEKLFF
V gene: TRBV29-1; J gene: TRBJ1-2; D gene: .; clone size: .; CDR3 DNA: TGCAGCGTGGTCCGAACCCTCTCCTATGGCTACACCTTC; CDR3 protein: CSVVRTLSYGYTF
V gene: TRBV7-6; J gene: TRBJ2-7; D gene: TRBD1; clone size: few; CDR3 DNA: TGTGCCAGCAGCCATAAACAGGGGACCTACGAGCAGTACTTC; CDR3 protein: CASSHKQGTYEQYF
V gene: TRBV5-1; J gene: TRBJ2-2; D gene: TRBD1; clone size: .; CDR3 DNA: TGCGCCAGCAGCTACCAGGGGGCCCGCACCGGGGAGCTGTTTTTT; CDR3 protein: CASSYQGARTGELFF
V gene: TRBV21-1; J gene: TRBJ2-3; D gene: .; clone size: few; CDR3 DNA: TGTGCCAGCACCGGACAGGGCAGCACAGATACGCAGTATTTT; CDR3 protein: CASTGQGSTDTQYF
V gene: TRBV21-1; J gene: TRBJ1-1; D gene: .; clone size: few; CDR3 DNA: TGTGCCAGTCATACAGCCGGGACAGAGCTGAACACTGAAGCTTTCTTT; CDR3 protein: CASHTAGTELNTEAFF
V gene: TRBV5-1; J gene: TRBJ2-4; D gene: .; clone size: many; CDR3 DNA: TGCGCCAGCAGCTTAGAGGGAACCAAAAACATTCAGTACTTC; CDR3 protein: CASSLEGTKNIQYF
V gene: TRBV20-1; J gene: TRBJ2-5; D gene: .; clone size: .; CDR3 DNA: TGCAGTGCTAGAGATAGACGGAGAGTCCTTCAAGAGACCCAGTACTTC; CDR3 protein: CSARDRRRVLQETQYF
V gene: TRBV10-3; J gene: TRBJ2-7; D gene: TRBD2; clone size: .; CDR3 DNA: TGTGCCATCAGTGAGTCGGGGCGGGAGATATACCACGAGCAGTACTTC; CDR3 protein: CAISESGREIYHEQYF
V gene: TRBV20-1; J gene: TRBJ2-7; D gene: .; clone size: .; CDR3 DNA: TGCAGTGCTAGAGATCCCTCGGGAGTAACCTACGAGCAGTACTTC; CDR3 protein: CSARDPSGVTYEQYF
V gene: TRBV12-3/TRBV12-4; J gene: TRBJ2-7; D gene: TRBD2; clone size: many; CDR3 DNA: TGTGCCAGCAGTTTAGCGGGGGGGTCCTACGAGCAGTACTTC; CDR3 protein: CASSLAGGSYEQYF
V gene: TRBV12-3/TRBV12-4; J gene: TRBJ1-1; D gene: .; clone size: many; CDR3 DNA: TGTGCCAGCAGCCTTACCGCCATGAGGGGTTTCTTT; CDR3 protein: CASSLTAMRGFF
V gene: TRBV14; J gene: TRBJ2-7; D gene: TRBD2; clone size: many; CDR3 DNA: TGTGCCAGCAGCCTGGGACTACCCTCCAAGCAGTACTTC; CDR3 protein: CASSLGLPSKQYF
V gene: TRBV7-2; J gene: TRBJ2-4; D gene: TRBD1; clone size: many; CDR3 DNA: TGTGCCAGCAGCTCGGACAGGGCGGTCGACATTCAGTACTTC; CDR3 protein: CASSSDRAVDIQYF
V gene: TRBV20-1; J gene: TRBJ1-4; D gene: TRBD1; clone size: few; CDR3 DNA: TGCAGTGCTAGAGCATCGGACAGGGTTGAAAAACTGTTTTTT; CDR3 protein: CSARASDRVEKLFF